This T cell receptor (beta chain) derives from a study of identical twins. The study's findings and limits: Weaker excess twin sharing was observed in beta out-of-frame sequences.

Remarks on this clonotype: Its antigen is currently unknown.

TCRdb re-called the 5' RACE reads with MiXCR, one entry per CDR3 protein. The sample holds 500,000 or so distinct CDR3 sequences, 20% to 25% seen once. The CDR3 has 16 amino acids. V lost 6 bases and J 5 bases, leaving 20 bases between the germline ends. CDR1 is MNHNS, CDR2 SASEGT, per germline. These data were also filed under a second study, of T cells expressing NK-cell markers. That report notes: Source material for TCR beta repertoires consisted of sorted CD3+CD56+NKG2C+, CD3+CD56+NKG2C- and CD3+CD56-NKG2C+ T cells. Researchers report these clonotypes also headed the CD3+CD56-NKG2C+ fraction in a handful of donors.

The chain links TRBV6-1 to TRBJ2-1, with D perhaps matching TRBD2 (6 bases). Input material: CD4+ T cells sorted from blood. The sequence was obtained from a woman under 30 in good health. In DNA form, the CDR3 reads TGTGCCAGCAGCCCTAGGAGGGACTTGGACAACAATGAGCAGTTCTTC. Translation gives CASSPRRDLDNNEQFF.